These T cell receptor beta chains were read from a single sample in a study of T cell responses to AZD1222 COVID-19 vaccine. Assay used: immunoSEQ multiplex PCR; TCRdb lists only in-frame clones, some missing. Of about 120,000 clones in the sample, under 85% were seen once. Sequencing used peripheral blood, obtained on day 0 of AZD1222 vaccination. The receptor source for this set is an adult in good health. Both conserved end residues are part of each CDR3. The order of the fields is J gene, clone size, V gene, CDR3 length, D gene, CDR3 DNA, CDR3 protein. D genes are given only for firm matches. Not all rows give a size; the values are once, few, many and, for expanded clones, a class.

>TRBJ2-3|-|TRBV9|14|TRBD1
TGTGCCAGCAGCCGGGACAGCTTAACAGATACGCAGTATTTT
CASSRDSLTDTQYF
>TRBJ2-2|-|TRBV5-5|16|-
TGTGCCAGCAGCTGGGGGCAAGGGACGCACACCGGGGAGCTGTTTTTT
CASSWGQGTHTGELFF
>TRBJ2-7|-|TRBV15|13|-
TGTGCCACCAGCAGAGACTCCGTGGGCGAGCAGTACTTC
CATSRDSVGEQYF
>TRBJ1-5|-|TRBV19|13|TRBD1
TGTGCCAGTAGTGACCGACAGGGGGGAGCCCAGCATTTT
CASSDRQGGAQHF
>TRBJ2-5|-|TRBV18|17|-
TGTGCCAGCTCACCAGGCCCCGGACAGCCGAATCAAGAGACCCAGTACTTC
CASSPGPGQPNQETQYF
>TRBJ1-2|-|TRBV4-3|16|-
TGCGCCAGCAGCCTGGGACGGTCAACTGGGGGCTATGGCTACACCTTC
CASSLGRSTGGYGYTF
>TRBJ2-1|-|TRBV12-5|14|TRBD2
TGTGCTAGTGGCACCCAACTAGCGAGCAATGAGCAGTTCTTC
CASGTQLASNEQFF
>TRBJ1-1|few|TRBV29-1|13|-
TGCAGCGTTCGTCCCCCAGGGTTCACTGAAGCTTTCTTT
CSVRPPGFTEAFF
>TRBJ2-1|-|TRBV16|13|-
TGTGCCAGCAGCCAATCGGGGACTAATGAGCAGTTCTTC
CASSQSGTNEQFF
>TRBJ1-6|-|TRBV28|17|-
TGTGCCAGCACCCCAATAACCGGGTCTAGCTACAATTCACCCCTCCACTTT
CASTPITGSSYNSPLHF
>TRBJ2-2|-|TRBV4-2|18|-
TGTGCCAGCAGCCAAGTATCCACCTTTCGTATCTCGGTCGGGGAGCTGTTTTTT
CASSQVSTFRISVGELFF
>TRBJ1-1|-|TRBV4-3|15|-
TGCGCCAGCAGCCAAGATCACGGAGTGAACACTGAAGCTTTCTTT
CASSQDHGVNTEAFF
>TRBJ2-1|-|TRBV11-2|17|-
TGTGCCAGCAGCTCGCACGCCAACCGGGGAAGCGGCAATGAGCAGTTCTTC
CASSSHANRGSGNEQFF
>TRBJ2-3|-|TRBV28|15|TRBD1
TGTGCCAGCAGTCCGGGACAGGGCCCTTCAGATACGCAGTATTTT
CASSPGQGPSDTQYF
>TRBJ2-1|-|TRBV19|14|TRBD1
TGTGCCAGTAGTCCCACAGGGGATCACAATGAGCAGTTCTTC
CASSPTGDHNEQFF
>TRBJ2-5|-|TRBV7-2|12|-
TGTGCCAGCAGCCCCGCCACGGAGACCCAGTACTTC
CASSPATETQYF
>TRBJ1-5|once|TRBV7-9|15|TRBD1
TGTGCCAGCAGCCGATCGACAGGGACAAATCAGCCCCAGCATTTT
CASSRSTGTNQPQHF
>TRBJ1-2|-|TRBV18|15|-
TGTGCCAGCTCACCTATTAGGGTATCAGCTGGAGGCTACACCTTC
CASSPIRVSAGGYTF
>TRBJ1-5|-|TRBV20-1|16|TRBD1
TGCAGTGCTAGTTCAATCGTGGGACAGGGTTATGGTCCCCAGCATTTT
CSASSIVGQGYGPQHF